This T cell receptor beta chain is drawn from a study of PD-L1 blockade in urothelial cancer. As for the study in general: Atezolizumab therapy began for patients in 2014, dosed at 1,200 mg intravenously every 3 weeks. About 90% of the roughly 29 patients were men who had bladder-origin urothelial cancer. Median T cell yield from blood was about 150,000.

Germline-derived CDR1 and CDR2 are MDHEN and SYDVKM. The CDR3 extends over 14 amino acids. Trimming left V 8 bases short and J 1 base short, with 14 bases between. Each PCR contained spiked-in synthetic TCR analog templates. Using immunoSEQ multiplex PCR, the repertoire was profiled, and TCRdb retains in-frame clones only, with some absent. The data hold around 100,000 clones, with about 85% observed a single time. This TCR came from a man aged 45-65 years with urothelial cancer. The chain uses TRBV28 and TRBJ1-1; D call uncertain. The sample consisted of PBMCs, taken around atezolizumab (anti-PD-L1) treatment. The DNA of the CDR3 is TGTGCCAGCGTCGGATATGAGGGGAACACTGAAGCTTTCTTT. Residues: CASVGYEGNTEAFF. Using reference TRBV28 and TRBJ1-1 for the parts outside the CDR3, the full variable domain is DVKVTQSSRYLVKRTGEKVFLECVQDMDHENMFWYRQDPGLGLRLIYFSYDVKMKEKGDIPEGYSVSREKKERFSLILESASTNQTSMYLCASVGYEGNTEAFFGQGTRLTVV.